This T cell receptor (beta chain) stems from a study of beta chain features in type 1 diabetes (dated by TCRdb to the late 2010s). In terms of the full investigation: Mean age, gender distribution, total cell number and subset yield did not differ between patients and healthy donors. Naive and central memory subsets were obtained from all 30 or so donors, but regulatory and stem cell-like memory subsets were isolated from only 8 patients and roughly eight healthy donors. A total of around 110,000,000 sorted cells were examined across all samples, and a strong correlation was observed between cell number per subset and RNA yield. The study compared the TCRB repertoires of sorted circulating CD4+ T cell subsets in recently diagnosed type 1 diabetes patients with those in matched healthy donors. What the research found in general, with its limitations: At VDJ recombination sites, type 1 diabetes patients had fewer insertions and more deleted nucleotides, which implies abnormalities in thymic rearrangement. In all four CD4+ subsets, TCRB CDR3 length was moderately but significantly shorter in type 1 diabetes patients. Naive, central memory and regulatory TCRB repertoires appeared more similar among patients than among healthy donors. Shorter templates might have been favored by PCR, but patient and control samples were amplified and corrected together, so both groups would have been affected equally by any skew. Because cDNA was sequenced instead of genomic DNA, highly expressing activated cells could be over-represented, though the groups showed no difference in activation or CD3 levels. HLA sub-analyses involved small numbers of individuals, so any influence of HLA type on TCRB rearrangement remained unresolved.

With regard to this clone: Which antigen it targets is not known. Base qualities are not at hand, and no much larger clone is one base apart. Other DNA sequences in the same sample also yield this CDR3.

From each donor, a single peripheral blood sample of about 100 mL on average was drawn into heparinised tubes. A BD FACSAria II and a panel including CD45RO, CCR7, CD25, CD127, CD95 and CD27 were used to sort naive, central memory, regulatory and stem cell-like memory CD4+ T cells. A purity above 98% was achieved for all sorted populations. Right away, PBMCs were isolated by Lymphoprep density gradient centrifugation and were stained directly, with no culture step. So that batch effects would be minimized, each experiment stained and sorted samples in pairs, pairing one healthy donor with one patient. The entire amount of isolated RNA was reverse transcribed using the High Capacity cDNA Reverse Transcription Kit, so the sequenced TCRB transcripts were expressed ones. Naive, central memory and regulatory T cell samples underwent deep immunoSEQ sequencing, averaging around 4 million total reads per sample. Sorted cells were lysed in RLT buffer and RNA was extracted with DNase-treated RNeasy Micro or Mini kits, depending on cell number. To prevent cross-contamination, each cell subset was processed individually, whereas patient and healthy donor samples were processed jointly. The immunoSEQ multiplex PCR was used to amplify TCRB sequences from cDNA, yielding 87-bp fragments that span the CDR3 region. Sequencing of the amplicons was done on the Illumina HiSeq platform. As for the authors' bioinformatics: Synthetic template baselines were used to correct PCR bias computationally, reads within Hamming distance 2 were collapsed, and singletons that could not be merged were discarded. Reads were aligned against IMGT to assign V, D and J genes, CDR3 length and insertions or deletions at six rearrangement sites. Clonotype counts were normalized to sorted cell number within each subset before computing true diversity and Gini coefficients with the tcR R package. The overlap coefficient, calculated on TCRB nucleotide sequences, was used to quantify repertoire sharing. As a proxy for the pre-selection repertoire, out-of-frame TCRB sequences from naive cells were analyzed. TCRdb's version of the immuneACCESS table is confined to in-frame rearrangements and falls short of the full clone set. An unresolved V gene accounts for under half of the shortfall where checked; the remainder is of unknown origin. Clonal size and the V and J genes are those of that table, whereas D and trimming came from the DNA. Recorded for this sample are about 400,000 clones; roughly an eighth of them occurred a single time. The top ten clonotypes cover about 0.01% of the sample.

Material for sequencing was naive CD4+ T cells from blood. According to the study, the label for this sample's cell subset or site signals: true naive CD4+ T cells. The origin of this receptor is a woman between 18 and 30 years old with type 1 diabetes.

The nucleotide sequence is given as TGTGCCAGCAGCGCAGGGGGCAACACTGAAGCTTTCTTT. Its coded protein is CASSAGGNTEAFF. The chain is assembled from TRBV9 and TRBJ1-1; TRBD1 aligns with 8 central bases. There are 13 amino acids in the CDR3, from cysteine to phenylalanine inclusive. Here the CDR3 DNA is all that survives: 39 bases in frame from base 1. V loses 3 bases at its end and J loses 2 bases; junction bases beyond the gene matches: 0. From a lookup of the germline V gene, CDR1 and CDR2 are SGDLS and YYNGEE.